This T cell receptor beta chain was identified in a study of T cell changes during pregnancy in multiple sclerosis (dated 2019 in TCRdb). With respect to the entire study: In women with multiple sclerosis, the researchers looked at how the T cell repertoire shifted as pregnancy progressed.

Library preparation employed the immunoSEQ multiplex PCR assay. TCRdb retrieved this table from immuneACCESS and kept in-frame rearrangements only. Not all clones are present; in checked studies, unresolved V genes account for under half, and no reason is known for the remainder. This sample comprises under 100,000 clones, around 90% of them detected only once. The ten most abundant clones make up around 1.7% of the sample. Its CDR3 holds 15 amino acids, cysteine through phenylalanine. Just the 45-base CDR3 DNA is kept, in frame starting at base 1. The CDR1 and CDR2 encoded by the germline V gene (reference sequence) are SGHNT and YYREEE. Trimming removed 1 base from V and 10 bases from J, leaving 15 bases between the germline ends. In the case of this clone: The antigen it recognizes is unknown. Within one base of it there is no much larger clone, and no base qualities were kept.

The sequence was collected from a female donor in good health, enrolled as a control in a pregnancy study. The chain couples TRBV5-4 to TRBJ1-6; perhaps TRBD1 is the D gene, with 5 bases matching. The specimen comprised peripheral blood, sampled in the first trimester of pregnancy. This receptor has the CDR3 CASSLPRGGGSPLHF. The DNA reads TGTGCCAGCAGCTTGCCAAGGGGCGGAGGGTCACCCCTCCACTTT.